These 25 T cell receptor beta chains were sequenced from one sample in a study of cytomegalovirus exposure and HLA in healthy donors (dated by TCRdb to the late 2010s). Preparation of the library involved the immunoSEQ multiplex PCR assay. Drawn from immuneACCESS, this table holds only the in-frame rearrangements with V and J called that TCRdb kept. Clones are partly lost; checked studies trace under half to an unresolved V gene and leave the rest unexplained. Within this sample are more than 45,000 clones, with roughly nine tenths of them counted one time only. The top ten hold around 15% of the sample. The sample taken for sequencing was PBMCs. The receptors were sampled from a woman under 30 in good health and CMV-seronegative.

The CDR3, as DNA: TGTGCCAGCAGCTCTAGCGGAGCCAAAGAGACCCAGTACTTC. The encoded protein is CASSSSGAKETQYF. The chain is built from TRBV7-2 and TRBJ2-5, with 7 bases matching TRBD2. V shed 4 bases, J shed 3 bases, and the junction held 5 bases outside the gene matches. The CDR3 is 14 residues long. Germline CDR1 reads SGHTA; CDR2 reads FQGNSA.

As DNA, the CDR3 is TGTGCCAGCGTTCGAAGTCTGGAGGGCCAGCCCCAGCATTTT. Translated, it gives CASVRSLEGQPQHF. V and J are TRBV28 and TRBJ1-5; D unresolved. This CDR3 is 14 amino acids long. V was shortened by 8 bases and J by 7 bases, with 18 bases between the two germline ends. Germline values: CDR1 MDHEN, CDR2 SYDVKM.

CDR3 nucleotides: TGTGCCAGCATAGAGAGAGGGTACACTGAAGCTTTCTTT. Translating gives CASIERGYTEAFF. J is TRBJ1-1 and V is TRBV6-5; no firm D call. Germline-derived CDR1 and CDR2 are MNHEY and SVGAGI. The CDR3 covers 13 residues. V was shortened by 7 bases and J by 3 bases, with 12 bases between the two germline ends.

CDR3 in amino acids: CASSLGDYEQYF. The CDR3 DNA reads TGTGCCAGCAGCTTGGGAGACTACGAGCAGTACTTC. The chain uses TRBV5-6 and TRBJ2-7; D not certain. The germline gives CDR1 SGHDT, CDR2 YYEEEE. Trimming stripped 0 bases from V and 3 bases from J, with 4 bases between. The CDR3 spans 12 residues.

The chain links TRBV2 to TRBJ2-1; D perhaps matches TRBD2 (6 bases). The CDR3 has 15 amino acids. Germline CDR1 reads SNHLY; CDR2 reads FYNNEI. V shed 6 bases and J shed 4 bases, with 16 bases lying between them. CDR3 DNA: TGTGCCAGCAGATTCGGGACTCAGCCTTACAATGAGCAGTTCTTC. Encoded protein: CASRFGTQPYNEQFF.

The chain couples TRBV5-6 to TRBJ2-2; 9 nucleotides match TRBD2. The J segment lost 0 bases and the V segment lost 4 bases, leaving 13 bases of the junction unmatched. The CDR3 runs 19 residues. Germline V gives CDR1 SGHDT, CDR2 YYEEEE. This CDR3 reads CASSGNKIGLASNTGELFF. DNA for the CDR3: TGTGCCAGCAGCGGAAACAAAATCGGACTAGCGTCGAACACCGGGGAGCTGTTTTTT.

This sequence joins TRBV15 and TRBJ2-3; 8 nucleotides align to TRBD2. With V trimmed by 2 bases and J by 1 base, 5 bases remained unmatched. The germline gives CDR1 LNHNV, CDR2 YYDKDF (reference sequence). The CDR3 contains 16 residues. The CDR3 DNA is TGTGCCACCAGCAGAAAGACGGGGGGGGGCACAGATACGCAGTATTTT. Residues: CATSRKTGGGTDTQYF.

The chain is built from TRBV6-5 and TRBJ2-7; 7 nucleotides match TRBD1. The CDR3 has 14 amino acids. Germline CDR1 is MNHEY and CDR2 is SVGAGI. Unmatched junction bases numbered 4, after V lost 1 base and J lost 4 bases. The CDR3 DNA reads as TGTGCCAGCAGTTACTTGACAGGGTCTTACGAGCAGTACTTC. This gives the protein CASSYLTGSYEQYF.

V gene TRBV29-1 combines with J gene TRBJ1-2; D unclear. In germline, CDR1 is SQVTM, CDR2 ANQGSEA. The CDR3 has 11 amino acids. Trimming stripped 4 bases from V and 7 bases from J, with 10 bases between. The CDR3 region is CSVAGSRGYTF. DNA of the CDR3: TGCAGCGTTGCCGGGTCCCGTGGCTACACCTTC.

The gene calls are TRBV5-1 and TRBJ2-1; 10 bases fit TRBD1. The CDR3 sequence is 16 residues long. Trimming cost V 4 bases and J 8 bases; bases outside gene matches: 12. Germline values: CDR1 SGHRS, CDR2 YFSETQ. This CDR3 reads CASSQDGQGGSDEQFF. The CDR3 DNA follows: TGCGCCAGCAGCCAAGACGGACAGGGGGGCTCGGATGAGCAGTTCTTC.

This chain uses TRBV7-8 with TRBJ2-7; 9 bases fit TRBD2. Germline V gene data show CDR1 as SGHVS and CDR2 as FQNEAQ. The CDR3 totals 16 residues. The V and J ends lost 2 bases and 5 bases, in that order; junction bases with no gene match: 10. The CDR3 region has the DNA TGTGCCAGCAGCTTAACAGGCGGGGGGGCTGAAGACGAGCAGTACTTC. Its translation: CASSLTGGGAEDEQYF.

This chain joins TRBV5-1 and TRBJ2-1; 8 nucleotides align to TRBD2. J was trimmed by 0 bases and V by 3 bases; bases with no gene match: 5. The CDR3 is 16 residues long. The V gene's germline CDR1 is SGHRS and CDR2 YFSETQ. CDR3 sequence (DNA): TGCGCCAGCAGCTCAGCGGGGGAGAGCTCCTACAATGAGCAGTTCTTC. It encodes CASSSAGESSYNEQFF.

The rearrangement links TRBV2 to TRBJ2-3, with D unclear. The CDR3 extends over 11 amino acids. The ends were cut back, 5 bases at V and 6 bases at J, with 6 bases in the middle. The V gene's germline CDR1 is SNHLY and CDR2 FYNNEI. In DNA, the CDR3 is TGTGCCAGCAGTTCGTCCGATACGCAGTATTTT. Amino acid sequence: CASSSSDTQYF. Looking up the rest from reference TRBV2 and TRBJ2-3 gives the full variable domain: EPEVTQTPSHQVTQMGQEVILRCVPISNHLYFYWYRQILGQKVEFLVSFYNNEISEKSEIFDDQFSVERPDGSNFTLKIRSTKLEDSAMYFCASSSSDTQYFGPGTRLTVL.

The chain links TRBV6-5 to TRBJ2-7; 7 nucleotides match TRBD1. The CDR3 contains 14 residues. The germline CDR1 and CDR2 sequences are MNHEY and SVGAGI. V shed 2 bases, J shed 1 base, and the junction held 2 bases outside the gene matches. CDR3 region: CASSYKGQSYEQYF. The CDR3 DNA follows: TGTGCCAGCAGTTACAAGGGACAGTCCTACGAGCAGTACTTC.

This sequence joins TRBV7-3 and TRBJ2-3; D may be TRBD2 (6 bases). CDR1 and CDR2 (germline): SGHTA, FQGTGA. The CDR3 is made up of 14 amino acids. Trimming took 5 bases from V and 6 from J, leaving 15 bases between them. CDR3: CASSTRGNGDTQYF. The CDR3 DNA is TGTGCCAGCAGCACGCGGGGAAACGGGGATACGCAGTATTTT.

This chain joins TRBV5-1 and TRBJ2-7; 7 bases agree with TRBD2. Germline values: CDR1 SGHRS, CDR2 YFSETQ. CDR3 size: 16 residues. After removal of 3 bases from V and 0 bases from J, the junction contained 9 bases not matched to a gene. CDR3 DNA sequence: TGCGCCAGCAGCTCAAATTCCGGGACTATCTCCTACGAGCAGTACTTC. Residues: CASSSNSGTISYEQYF.

The chain links TRBV6-1 to TRBJ1-4; TRBD1 agrees at 8 bases. CDR3 size: 15 residues. The V gene end was trimmed by 5 bases and the J gene end by 3 bases; junction bases not matched to a gene: 5. The germline V gene encodes CDR1 MNHNS and CDR2 SASEGT. CDR3 bases: TGTGCCAGCAGTCGGCAGACAGGGGCTAATGAAAAACTGTTTTTT. It specifies CASSRQTGANEKLFF.

This clone appeared a few times. The chain is built from TRBV19 and TRBJ1-1; 9 bases are shared with TRBD1. V lost 8 bases to trimming and J lost 0 bases; unmatched junction nucleotides: 7. The CDR3 runs to 15 residues. Germline lookup yields CDR1 LNHDA and CDR2 SQIVND (reference sequence). In DNA, the CDR3 is TGTGCCAGTCGGGGACAGGGTTGGCTGAACACTGAAGCTTTCTTT. Its translation is CASRGQGWLNTEAFF.

This chain links TRBV19 with TRBJ1-4; 8 bases agree with TRBD1. Per germline, CDR1 LNHDA and CDR2 SQIVND (reference sequence). This CDR3 contains 15 residues. The junction had 10 bases not matched to a gene; V was cut back by 7 bases and J by 6 bases. The CDR3 here is CASTTSTGVYEKLFF. CDR3 in DNA: TGTGCCAGTACTACTTCGACAGGGGTGTATGAAAAACTGTTTTTT.

The chain has TRBV19 and TRBJ1-5; D ambiguous. Trimming took 7 bases from V and 2 from J, leaving 12 bases between them. This CDR3 region has 14 residues. The germline V gene has CDR1 LNHDA and CDR2 SQIVND (reference sequence). Here the CDR3 reads CASKRSPRNQPQHF. DNA of the CDR3: TGTGCCAGTAAGAGGTCCCCCCGCAATCAGCCCCAGCATTTT. The variable domain in full, with the rest retrieved from reference TRBV19 and TRBJ1-5, is DGGITQSPKYLFRKEGQNVTLSCEQNLNHDAMYWYRQDPGQGLRLIYYSQIVNDFQKGDIAEGYSVSREKKESFPLTVTSAQKNPTAFYLCASKRSPRNQPQHFGDGTRLSIL.

The V gene is TRBV5-1, the J gene TRBJ2-3; D is ambiguous. Germline V lookup: CDR1 SGHRS, CDR2 YFSETQ. The CDR3 covers 16 residues. Trimming pared 2 bases from V and 0 bases from J, leaving 13 bases between. CDR3 protein: CASSFGSNPSTDTQYF. The CDR3 nucleotides read TGCGCCAGCAGCTTCGGGTCAAACCCTAGCACAGATACGCAGTATTTT.

This chain joins TRBV27 and TRBJ1-5; 9 bases are shared with TRBD1. With V trimmed by 6 bases and J by 7 bases, 10 bases remained unmatched. There are 15 residues in the CDR3. Germline CDR1 and CDR2: MNHEY and SMNVEV (reference sequence). The CDR3 DNA reads TGTGCCAGCAGCCGAGGGACAGGGATAGGACAGCCCCAGCATTTT. Translated, it gives CASSRGTGIGQPQHF.

The chain is built from TRBV7-9 and TRBJ1-4, with no clear D. The CDR3 length is 14 residues. Trimming took 5 bases from V and 0 from J, leaving 7 bases between them. The germline V gene has CDR1 SEHNR and CDR2 FQNEAQ (reference sequence). Here the CDR3 reads CASSPVATNEKLFF. The CDR3 nucleotides read TGTGCCAGCAGCCCAGTTGCAACTAATGAAAAACTGTTTTTT.

The rearrangement links TRBV18 to TRBJ1-1, with 7 positions matching TRBD1. Germline-derived CDR1 and CDR2 are KGHSH and LQKENI. Trimming took 3 bases from V and 0 from J; bases not matched to a gene: 7. CDR3 length equals 16 residues. DNA for the CDR3: TGTGCCAGCTCACCGGGAATTACAGGGGTGAACACTGAAGCTTTCTTT. This translates into CASSPGITGVNTEAFF.

CDR3 sequence (DNA): TGTGCCAGCAGCTTGGTGGGACAGGGGGCGGGTTCACCCCTCCACTTT. This translates into CASSLVGQGAGSPLHF. The V and J genes are TRBV5-4 and TRBJ1-6, with 12 nucleotides matching TRBD1. The CDR3 is 16 amino acids. V gave up 0 bases and J gave up 9 bases; unmatched junction bases: 4. Germline assignment: CDR1 SGHNT and CDR2 YYREEE (reference sequence).